These 11 T cell receptor beta chains share one sample of origin, sequenced in a study of breast tumors, draining lymph nodes, adjacent tissues. TCRdb re-analysed the multiplex PCR reads in MiXCR, keeping a single row per CDR3 protein. The sample contains 17,000 or so distinct CDR3 sequences, under 70% of which appear only once. Sequenced input: tumor-adjacent breast tissue. Receptors were obtained from a female donor with breast cancer. Some clones in this sample may be carry-over from other donors' samples.

Of note for this clonotype: The missing conserved phenylalanine or tryptophan at the end of this CDR3 makes a read error likely. This chain uses TRBV9 with TRBJ2-1; no reliable D call. The CDR3 contains 12 residues. Germline V gene sequence: CDR1 SGDLS, CDR2 YYNGEE. Between the trimmed V and J ends, which lost 0 bases and 4 bases, there was a span of 2 bases. Here the CDR3 reads CASSVGYNEQFY. CDR3 nucleotide sequence: TGTGCCAGCAGCGTAGGATACAATGAGCAGTTCTAC.

This clonotype qualifies as medium-sized (0.01 to 0.1%). This rearrangement joins TRBV20-1 to TRBJ2-5; D is unresolved. CDR1 DFQATT and CDR2 SNEGSKA come from the germline V gene (reference sequence). Trimming stripped 1 base from V and 5 bases from J, with 11 bases between. The CDR3 consists of 13 residues. The CDR3 sequence is CSARAEVEETQYF. The CDR3 region has the DNA TGCAGTGCTAGAGCTGAGGTGGAGGAGACCCAGTACTTC.

The chain combines TRBV28 with TRBJ1-2, with 8 nucleotides matching TRBD1. The germline V gene has CDR1 MDHEN and CDR2 SYDVKM. V shed 6 bases and J 4 bases; nucleotides not matched to a gene: 10. This CDR3 has 15 amino acids. The chain's CDR3 is CASSPGGQGAYGYTF. The CDR3 nucleotides read TGTGCCAGCAGCCCTGGAGGACAGGGTGCCTATGGCTACACCTTC.

The rearrangement uses TRBV29-1 and TRBJ2-1, with D unclear. Trimming pared 6 bases from V and 0 bases from J, leaving 9 bases between. This CDR3 spans 13 amino acids. Germline V gene sequence: CDR1 SQVTM, CDR2 ANQGSEA. The DNA of the CDR3 is TGCAGCGTACAGAAGGGCTCCTACAATGAGCAGTTCTTC. Protein: CSVQKGSYNEQFF.

This chain uses TRBV10-3 with TRBJ1-2; TRBD1 is a possible D gene (5 bases). Trimming took off 0 bases at V and 8 bases at J, with 13 bases between the two ends. Germline-derived CDR1 and CDR2 are ENHRY and SYGVKD. The CDR3 sequence is 14 residues long. The CDR3: CAISESGTPEGYTF. CDR3 sequence (DNA): TGTGCCATCAGTGAGTCAGGGACCCCAGAAGGCTACACCTTC.

This clonotype was detected many times. This sequence may be a read error, since a much larger clone differs from it by one base. This rearrangement joins TRBV6-1 to TRBJ1-2; maybe TRBD1 (5 bases). There are 11 residues in the CDR3. The germline V gene has CDR1 MNHNS and CDR2 SASEGT. Trimming took off 5 bases at V and 8 bases at J, with 9 bases between the two ends. CDR3: CASSPGFGYTF. The CDR3 coding sequence is TGTGCCAGCAGTCCAGGGTTCGGCTACACCTTC.

V usage is TRBV5-1 and J usage is TRBJ2-7, with 7 bases lining up with TRBD2. CDR1 and CDR2 from the germline V gene are SGHRS and YFSETQ. This CDR3 spans 17 amino acids. The V segment lost 3 bases and the J segment 0 bases; nucleotides outside the gene matches: 12. DNA for the CDR3: TGCGCCAGCAGCTGGGGGTCTAGCGGACCTAGCTCCTACGAGCAGTACTTC. Translated: CASSWGSSGPSSYEQYF. The entire variable domain, with the rest obtained from reference TRBV5-1 and TRBJ2-7, is as follows: KAGVTQTPRYLIKTRGQQVTLSCSPISGHRSVSWYQQTPGQGLQFLFEYFSETQRNKGNFPGRFSGRQFSNSRSEMNVSTLELGDSALYLCASSWGSSGPSSYEQYFGPGTRLTVT.

The rearrangement joins TRBV19 to TRBJ2-5, with 8 nucleotides matching TRBD1. J lost 4 bases, V lost 5 bases, and 3 bases had no gene match. This CDR3 spans 13 amino acids. CDR1 is LNHDA, CDR2 SQIVND, per germline (reference sequence). The CDR3 DNA sequence: TGTGCCAGTAGTCGACAGGGGCGAGAGACCCAGTACTTC. This gives the protein CASSRQGRETQYF.

This clonotype was counted many times. This chain joins TRBV6-5 and TRBJ2-5; no definite D call. Trimming left V 6 bases short and J 4 bases short, with 15 bases between. Germline V gene data show CDR1 as MNHEY and CDR2 as SVGAGI. The length of the CDR3 is 14 residues. The CDR3 DNA reads TGTGCCAGCAGGCCCCCCGGGCATCGAGAGACCCAGTACTTC. Its protein product is CASRPPGHRETQYF.

The chain combines TRBV11-2 with TRBJ2-1; D is unresolved. The CDR3 extends over 12 amino acids. V gave up 5 bases and J gave up 8 bases, with 10 bases separating them. CDR1 is SGHAT, CDR2 FQNNGV, per germline. The CDR3 sequence is CASSVRSHEQFF. CDR3 coding DNA: TGTGCCAGCAGCGTTAGAAGCCATGAGCAGTTCTTC.

This clonotype has only one observation. This chain uses TRBV2 with TRBJ2-7; D not resolved. The CDR3 has 11 amino acids. From germline, CDR1 is SNHLY and CDR2 FYNNEI. Trimming removed 6 bases from V and 5 bases from J, with 8 bases in between. CDR3 amino acids: CASSPQDEQYF. DNA for the CDR3: TGTGCCAGCAGCCCCCAGGACGAGCAGTACTTC.